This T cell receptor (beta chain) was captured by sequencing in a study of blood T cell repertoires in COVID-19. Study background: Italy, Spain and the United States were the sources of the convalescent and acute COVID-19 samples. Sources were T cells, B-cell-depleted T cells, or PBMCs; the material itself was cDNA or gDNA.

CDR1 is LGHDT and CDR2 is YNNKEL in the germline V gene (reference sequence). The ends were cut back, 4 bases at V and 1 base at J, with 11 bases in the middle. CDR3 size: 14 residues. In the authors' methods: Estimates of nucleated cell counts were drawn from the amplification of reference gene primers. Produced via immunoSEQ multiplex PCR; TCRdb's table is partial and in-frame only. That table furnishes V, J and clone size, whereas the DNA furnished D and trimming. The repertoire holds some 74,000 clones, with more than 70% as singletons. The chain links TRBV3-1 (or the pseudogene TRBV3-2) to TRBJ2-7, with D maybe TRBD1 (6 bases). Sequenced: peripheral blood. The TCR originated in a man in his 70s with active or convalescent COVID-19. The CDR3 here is CASSPRTDSYEQYF. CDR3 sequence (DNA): TGTGCCAGCAGCCCAAGGACAGATTCCTACGAGCAGTACTTC.